The entry below gives a single T cell receptor (beta chain) sequence along with its context. This CDR3 spans 13 amino acids. Trimming removed 4 bases at V and 4 bases at J, with 11 bases between. The germline V gene has CDR1 GTSNPN and CDR2 SVGIG (reference sequence). Profiled with immunoSEQ multiplex PCR; TCRdb holds only in-frame clones, not every one. The sample consists of 95,000 to 130,000 clones, around 89% of them appearing once. This entry belongs to a study of PD-L1 blockade in urothelial cancer. This sample's time point: peripheral blood 6 weeks after treatment start. The specimen was PBMCs, collected around atezolizumab (anti-PD-L1) treatment. This sequence joins TRBV30 and TRBJ2-1; D may be TRBD1 (5 bases). This TCR derives from a man between 60 and 75 years old with urothelial cancer. The CDR3 sequence is CAWTPDTYNEQFF. The CDR3 bases are TGTGCCTGGACCCCGGACACTTACAATGAGCAGTTCTTC.